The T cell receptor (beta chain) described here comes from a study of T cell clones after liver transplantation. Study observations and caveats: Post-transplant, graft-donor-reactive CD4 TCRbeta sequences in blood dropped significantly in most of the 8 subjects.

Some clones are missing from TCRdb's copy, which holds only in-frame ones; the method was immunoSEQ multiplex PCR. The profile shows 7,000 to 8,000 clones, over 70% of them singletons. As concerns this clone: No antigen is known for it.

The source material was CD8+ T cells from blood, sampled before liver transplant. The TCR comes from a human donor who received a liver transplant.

As DNA, the CDR3 is TGTGCCAGCAGTCCGACAGGCGGTGCATTTGGAAACACCATATATTTT. Protein product: CASSPTGGAFGNTIYF. The chain combines TRBV28 with TRBJ1-3; possibly TRBD1 for D (6 bases). The CDR3 has 16 amino acids. The V gene lost 5 bases and the J gene lost 3 bases, with 17 bases spanning the gap. Germline-derived CDR1 and CDR2 are MDHEN and SYDVKM. Full variable domain (remainder filled in from reference TRBV28 and TRBJ1-3): DVKVTQSSRYLVKRTGEKVFLECVQDMDHENMFWYRQDPGLGLRLIYFSYDVKMKEKGDIPEGYSVSREKKERFSLILESASTNQTSMYLCASSPTGGAFGNTIYFGEGSWLTVV.